The entry below describes one T cell receptor (beta chain). Its antigen remains unidentified. No per-base quality is available; no much larger clone lies one base away. The sample belongs to a study of cytomegalovirus exposure and HLA in healthy donors listed by TCRdb under 2017. In terms of the full investigation: According to an earlier analysis of several hundred of the donors, about 180 million T cells yielded some 110 million unique TCR beta sequences and about 300 Gb of sequence data. Because of strong linkage in the cohort, roughly five DR-DQ haplotypes were treated as single units for association and clustering. A later genetic analysis used genome-wide SNP genotypes for about three fifths of the 666 donors, treating that subset as a discovery cohort. HLA typing covered class I and class II loci at four-digit resolution. A later analysis re-examined previously published TCR beta repertoires from more than 550 donors and added high-resolution HLA genotyping to investigate patterns of TCR occurrence. The genetic ancestry cluster associated with self-reported Caucasian donors included over 65% of the roughly 400 genotyped donors. The T cell repertoires of several hundred subjects were profiled by immunosequencing and related to cytomegalovirus serostatus. Along with the approximately 670-subject first cohort, a separate validation cohort of around 110 different subjects was used. An early release covering just under 650 HLA-typed donors comprised around 300 gigabases of sequencing data and around 80 million unique TCR sequences. To predict cytomegalovirus infection status, the study brought together high-throughput TCR immunosequencing, statistical association of individual TCRs with disease status, and machine learning. Donor age, sex, ethnicity and CMV serostatus were compiled alongside the repertoire data. The number of donors typed differed by locus, with 629-630 for A, B, C, DRB1 and DQB1, 522 for DQA1, over 600 for DPA1, and 472 for DPB1. Rather than drawing on any new phenotypic data, the later analysis identified candidate immune exposures from TCR beta sequences and the way those sequences occurred across donors. The aim of the study was to test whether cataloging public T cell receptors could identify signatures of past pathogen exposure. In an earlier analysis of 587 of the donors, high-throughput TCR beta sequencing was used to judge whether each TCR beta V gene segment behaved as functional or pseudogenic. All discovery cohort repertoires had been generated using a single sequencing platform. Among 300 to 500 genotyped donors of the cohort, an average of approximately 200,000 unique TCR beta nucleotide sequences was sequenced per donor, of which 15% to 20% were non-productive. What the research found in general, with its limitations: Only TCR beta chains were sequenced in this cohort, and the absence of alpha or paired-chain data limited detectable features. The study gave a list of under 200 TCR beta chains associated with cytomegalovirus. The classifier was reported to diagnose cytomegalovirus status with high specificity and sensitivity in both the original and validation cohorts. Several of the top co-occurrence clusters appeared to be linked to parvovirus B19, influenza, CMV and Epstein-Barr virus, according to a later analysis. When HLA alleles, especially DR and DQ, strongly co-occurred, TCR associations were difficult to assign to individual alleles. According to a later analysis, TCR association rates differed among HLA loci, with DRB1 alleles showing the most associated TCRs and HLA-C alleles showing the fewest. At a false discovery rate of 0.05, a later analysis linked roughly 17,000 TCR beta sequences to specific HLA alleles. Linkage disequilibrium might explain the correlated functional status among segregating V segments, but an unknown experimental factor could not be ruled out. The earlier analysis of approximately 560 of the donors excluded around 17 rarely observed V segments, including chromosome 9 orphons, because counts were too low. An association between a missense DCLRE1C variant and V-gene and J-gene trimming of TCR beta chains was found in a later genetic analysis and replicated in an independent cohort. Sequencing depth was assumed to be roughly uniform across donors in the presence/absence analyses, though that assumption may not hold. A further reported finding was that TCR beta sequences accurately predicted the HLA-A and HLA-B alleles for most subjects in the first cohort. A cluster of highly shared sequence variants was judged likely to represent a technical artifact of the sequencing pipeline. In vitro tests confirmed that three of the cytomegalovirus-associated TCR beta chains recognize cytomegalovirus antigens. Some IMGT-functional V segments, including TRBV6-2 and TRBV6-3, could not be distinguished by the 87-base-pair reads and were therefore excluded. Broadly in line with IMGT annotations, most TCR beta V segments showed up in productive rearrangements about 87% or about 30% of the time in an earlier analysis of some 590 of the donors. It was suggested by the authors that the approach could potentially be generalized to other disease states and immunological phenotypes. According to a later genetic analysis, donors in an Asian-associated ancestry cluster had fewer N-insertions in productive TCRs than the approximately 650-donor mean. CMV serostatus was the only immune exposure information available for the cohort. Across donors, most TCR sequences were observed very rarely, whereas some public TCRs were present in many individuals. Because some donors lacked HLA typing at each locus, the association tests relied only on the typed subset. In a later analysis, HLA-associated TCR beta chains were found to be more clonally expanded and to have lower generation probabilities than equally common non-associated chains. According to a later analysis, most CMV-associated TCR beta chains appeared to be HLA-restricted, and the HLA associations seemed to be driven largely by CMV exposure.

In total, 630 or so healthy bone marrow donors made up the cohort. At the time of sampling, all cohort members were nominally healthy, though unrecorded immune exposures were likely present. The donor tested CMV seropositive and was one of the 289 seropositive cohort members. Every donor gave a peripheral blood sample, and the peripheral blood mononuclear cells from that sample were used for TCR beta sequencing. Genomic DNA extraction from the blood cell samples was performed with the Qiagen DNeasy Blood Extraction Kit. CDR1 and CDR2, looked up from the germline V gene, are MDHEN and SYDVKM. From the cysteine up to the phenylalanine, the CDR3 has a length of 13 residues. The sequence is cut down to CDR3 DNA, 39 bases in frame from base 1. Cut back by 4 bases and 6 bases, the V and J ends lie 12 bases apart. Receptor amplification or capture employed the immunoSEQ multiplex PCR assay. A mixture of 60 forward primers for TCR Vbeta segments and 13 reverse primers for TCR Jbeta segments was used in the multiplex PCR. A multiplex PCR assay on genomic DNA amplified the CDR3 region of rearranged TCR beta genes. On the Illumina HiSeq System, the amplified TCR beta libraries were sequenced as 87-base-pair reads. On the study's bioinformatics: Across the 600 to 700 repertoires, a later analysis counted around 80 million unique TCR beta chains, some 11 million of which were shared by at least two donors. Raw reads were error-corrected and collapsed into unique sequences with a nearest-neighbor algorithm that merged closely related sequences to remove PCR and sequencing errors. CDR3 sequences were aligned to IMGT reference sequences to assign V, D and J gene segments. For a sequence to be retained, a match of at least six nucleotides was required to both a V gene segment and a J gene segment. Rearrangements were classified as productive when the CDR3 lacked stop codons and remained in frame with V and J, and all other rearrangements were classified as non-productive. CDR3 was defined according to IMGT convention as the region running from the second conserved V-encoded cysteine to the conserved J-encoded phenylalanine. The earlier analysis of around 640 of the donors excluded sequences that lacked an unambiguous match to a single V gene segment. In an earlier analysis of 587 of the donors, V segments were called functional above 56.7% productive rearrangements and were called segregating when the between-donor standard deviation exceeded 5%. A statistical classification framework was built for diagnosing cytomegalovirus status from the catalog of TCR beta chain sequences. V and J gene assignment, in a later analysis, came from comparing TCR nucleotide sequences with IMGT/GENE-DB human TR gene sequences. In a later analysis, CDR3 sequences and most-parsimonious VDJ recombination scenarios were assigned using the TCRdist pipeline. In a later analysis, each TCR beta chain was defined by its CDR3 amino acid sequence together with its V-gene family, and reads without a unique V-gene family were excluded. In a later analysis, around 650 highly shared, low-generation-probability nucleotide sequences were removed to address suspected cross-contamination and a sequencing artifact. In a later analysis, a clonal expansion index for each public chain was calculated from normalized within-repertoire ranks of inferred template counts. Generation probabilities in a later analysis came from a VDJ recombination model fitted to out-of-frame rearrangements, and those results were checked against IGoR. A later analysis scored TCR-TCR, TCR-HLA and TCR-CMV co-occurrence with hypergeometric tests, applying a repertoire-size bias correction to TCR pairs. A later analysis estimated false discovery rates by permuting HLA or CMV assignments 20 times. In a later analysis, co-occurring TCRs were grouped using DBSCAN, and TCRdist sequence similarity was added for clustering within HLA-allele-positive subsets. Repertoires with fewer than 30,000 or more than 120,000 public chains, plus five repertoires with anomalous nucleotide sharing, were excluded from co-occurrence clustering. Sourced from immuneACCESS, this table was stored by TCRdb with only in-frame sequences that have V and J called. A share of the clones is absent; for the studies checked, an unresolved V gene accounts for under half, and the remainder has no known explanation. The V and J calls and clone size are taken from that table; D and trimming were inferred from the DNA. The sample contains about 82,000 clones, 70% to 85% of them found a single time. Approximately 19% of the sample rests with the top ten.

The receptor was isolated from a man in his sixties or seventies in good health and CMV-seropositive. The sequence links TRBV28 to TRBJ1-2; the D gene remains uncertain. Source material: PBMCs. The DNA reads as follows: TGTGCCAGCAGTTATCCTCCGTTTAATGGCTACACCTTC. This codes for CASSYPPFNGYTF.